The text below deals with one T cell receptor (beta chain). Trimming cost V 7 bases and J 7 bases; bases outside gene matches: 12. This CDR3 is built from 16 residues. Per germline, CDR1 LNHDA and CDR2 SQIVND (reference sequence). The data were produced by immunoSEQ multiplex PCR, yet TCRdb's version contains in-frame clones alone and is incomplete. The sample yields about 210,000 clones, almost 85% seen once. This specimen comes from a study of blood T cell repertoires in COVID-19. The V and J genes are TRBV19 and TRBJ2-2; 10 nucleotides align to TRBD2. Source material: peripheral blood. This sequence was found in a woman in her sixties or seventies with COVID-19, enrolled during active disease. CDR3 in DNA: TGTGCCAGTAACCCCCTCTTTAGCGGGAGGATCGGGGAGCTGTTTTTT. Its protein product is CASNPLFSGRIGELFF. Full variable domain (rest looked up from reference TRBV19 and TRBJ2-2): DGGITQSPKYLFRKEGQNVTLSCEQNLNHDAMYWYRQDPGQGLRLIYYSQIVNDFQKGDIAEGYSVSREKKESFPLTVTSAQKNPTAFYLCASNPLFSGRIGELFFGEGSRLTVL.